The 26 T cell receptor beta chains below all came from one sample that was sequenced in a study of blood T cell repertoires in COVID-19. Sequenced by immunoSEQ multiplex PCR; TCRdb stores in-frame clones only, minus some. The table lists approximately 68,000 clones, roughly 80% of them singletons. Sequenced: peripheral blood. The receptors derive from a human donor in a cohort sampled during active COVID-19.

The CDR3: CASSPLYGQGGEQYF. For the CDR3, the DNA is TGTGCCAGCAGCCCCCTATATGGACAGGGAGGCGAGCAGTACTTC. V gene TRBV11-2 combines with J gene TRBJ2-7; TRBD1 matches at 8 bases. The CDR3 spans 15 residues. Unmatched junction bases numbered 12, after V lost 5 bases and J lost 6 bases. Per the germline V gene, CDR1 is SGHAT and CDR2 is FQNNGV.

V usage is TRBV10-3 and J usage is TRBJ1-1; no reliable D call. The germline gives CDR1 ENHRY, CDR2 SYGVKD. The V gene lost 9 bases and the J gene lost 2 bases, with 13 bases spanning the gap. CDR3 length: 13 residues. The CDR3 DNA is TGTGCCATTTACTACGGTGGCAACACTGAAGCTTTCTTT. It specifies CAIYYGGNTEAFF.

This clone was recorded only once. The chain couples TRBV18 to TRBJ2-5; D uncertain. The germline V gene encodes CDR1 KGHSH and CDR2 LQKENI. The CDR3 is made up of 13 amino acids. Trimming left V 3 bases short and J 4 bases short, with 9 bases between. The chain's CDR3 is CASSPSPRETQYF. The CDR3 coding sequence is TGTGCCAGCTCACCTTCCCCCCGAGAGACCCAGTACTTC. The variable domain in full, completed from reference TRBV18 and TRBJ2-5, reads NAGVMQNPRHLVRRRGQEARLRCSPMKGHSHVYWYRQLPEEGLKFMVYLQKENIIDESGMPKERFSAEFPKEGPSILRIQQVVRGDSAAYFCASSPSPRETQYFGPGTRLLVL.

This chain uses TRBV4-2 with TRBJ2-7; D not resolved. The CDR3 extends over 14 amino acids. Per the germline V gene, CDR1 is LGHNA and CDR2 is YNFKEQ. Trimming pared 1 base from V and 0 bases from J, leaving 7 bases between. Written as DNA, the CDR3 is TGTGCCAGCAGCCAAGGCGGCAGCTCCTACGAGCAGTACTTC. It encodes CASSQGGSSYEQYF.

This clone showed up just a few times. The chain is built from TRBV18 and TRBJ2-1; 9 bases match TRBD1. Germline CDR1 and CDR2: KGHSH and LQKENI. The length of the CDR3 is 15 residues. V was pared by 3 bases and J by 5 bases, with 5 bases of the junction left unmatched. The CDR3 is CASSPGTGFDNEQFF. Written as DNA, the CDR3 is TGTGCCAGCTCACCCGGGACAGGGTTTGACAATGAGCAGTTCTTC.

CDR3 DNA: TGTGCCAGCCGACAGGGTTTAAATCAGCCCCAGCATTTT. Its protein product is CASRQGLNQPQHF. This chain uses TRBV6-5 with TRBJ1-5; 7 bases fit TRBD1. Germline lookup yields CDR1 MNHEY and CDR2 SVGAGI. V was clipped by 8 bases and J by 4 bases; unmatched bases: 5. There are 13 residues in the CDR3.

The chain is built from TRBV2 and TRBJ1-1, with TRBD1 as a possible D gene (6 bases). This CDR3 region has 16 residues. Per the germline V gene, CDR1 is SNHLY and CDR2 is FYNNEI. Trimming took off 3 bases at V and 1 base at J, with 15 bases between the two ends. The CDR3 sequence: CASSETGTSKNTEAFF. The CDR3 DNA reads TGTGCCAGCAGTGAGACCGGGACATCTAAGAACACTGAAGCTTTCTTT.

The gene calls are TRBV5-1 and TRBJ1-5; possibly TRBD1 for D (5 bases). V lost 5 bases, J lost 4 bases, and 16 bases lay in between. Germline V gene lookup returns CDR1 SGHRS and CDR2 YFSETQ. There are 15 residues in the CDR3. The CDR3 loop is CASSFISGSNQPQHF. The CDR3 DNA is TGCGCCAGCAGTTTTATTTCAGGGTCGAATCAGCCCCAGCATTTT.

The chain has TRBV7-2 and TRBJ2-3; TRBD2 matches 13 bases. With V trimmed by 3 bases and J by 9 bases, 9 bases remained unmatched. Germline CDR1 and CDR2: SGHTA and FQGNSA. The CDR3 totals 16 residues. CDR3: CASSFTSGGAAVTQYF. The CDR3 DNA follows: TGTGCCAGCAGCTTTACTAGCGGGGGGGCAGCGGTCACGCAGTATTTT.

This clone appeared once. The rearrangement uses TRBV5-4 and TRBJ1-1, with a possible D match to TRBD1 (5 bases). The CDR3 runs 13 residues. V lost 2 bases to trimming and J lost 7 bases, with 12 bases between them. Germline V gives CDR1 SGHNT, CDR2 YYREEE (reference sequence). The CDR3 loop reads CASSLTGTGEAFF. DNA of the CDR3: TGTGCCAGCAGCTTAACAGGAACAGGTGAAGCTTTCTTT.

The chain combines TRBV11-3 with TRBJ2-7, with a possible D match to TRBD1 (5 bases). The CDR3 has 14 residues. Trimming removed 5 bases from V and 4 bases from J, with 15 bases in between. Germline V lookup: CDR1 SGHNT, CDR2 YENEEA. CDR3 nucleotide sequence: TGTGCCAGCAGCATGGGGAACAGGATATACGAGCAGTACTTC. Translating it yields CASSMGNRIYEQYF.

CDR3 residues: CASSLFQNTEAFF. The CDR3 DNA follows: TGCGCCAGCAGCTTATTCCAGAACACTGAAGCTTTCTTT. V and J are TRBV5-1 and TRBJ1-1; D not certain. Germline lookup yields CDR1 SGHRS and CDR2 YFSETQ. The CDR3 extends over 13 amino acids. V lost 2 bases and J lost 1, with 6 bases in between.

This chain connects TRBV29-1 to TRBJ2-6; D gene unclear. The CDR3 spans 12 residues. Trimming cost V 3 bases and J 4 bases, with 4 bases left between them. The V gene's germline CDR1 is SQVTM and CDR2 ANQGSEA. The CDR3 reads CSVDVGANVLTF. CDR3 nucleotides: TGCAGCGTTGATGTAGGGGCCAACGTCCTGACTTTC.

This chain connects TRBV6-6 to TRBJ2-7; possibly TRBD1 for D (6 bases). The ends were cut back, 2 bases at V and 6 bases at J, with 14 bases in the middle. The CDR3 covers 14 residues. Germline V CDR1 and CDR2: MNHNY, SVGAGI (reference sequence). For the CDR3, the DNA is TGTGCCAGCAGTTACGGGACATCTGGCCCCGAGCAGTACTTC. Encoded protein: CASSYGTSGPEQYF.

CDR3 nucleotides: TGTGCCAGCAGCCGGGTGCGGGGGCCCCAGGAGACCCAGTACTTC. Amino acid sequence: CASSRVRGPQETQYF. This chain uses TRBV11-2 with TRBJ2-5; TRBD2 is a possible D gene (7 bases). Trimming pared 5 bases from V and 5 bases from J, leaving 18 bases between. Germline V gene sequence: CDR1 SGHAT, CDR2 FQNNGV. This CDR3 is 15 amino acids long. Together with reference TRBV11-2 and TRBJ2-5, the CDR3 gives the full variable domain: EAGVAQSPRYKIIEKRQSVAFWCNPISGHATLYWYQQILGQGPKLLIQFQNNGVVDDSQLPKDRFSAERLKGVDSTLKIQPAKLEDSAVYLCASSRVRGPQETQYFGPGTRLLVL.

This chain connects TRBV4-1 to TRBJ2-7; maybe TRBD2 (5 bases). In germline, CDR1 is MGHRA, CDR2 YSYEKL. With 3 bases removed from V and 5 bases from J, the gap between germline ends came to 17 bases. This CDR3 contains 15 residues. This chain's CDR3 is CASSQNYGLAHEQYF. The CDR3, as DNA: TGCGCCAGCAGCCAGAATTATGGCCTAGCTCACGAGCAGTACTTC.

This chain uses TRBV10-3 with TRBJ1-4; D gene ambiguous. This CDR3 is 15 amino acids long. V was trimmed by 5 bases and J by 0 bases, leaving 10 bases between them. CDR1 is ENHRY and CDR2 is SYGVKD in the germline V gene. As DNA, the CDR3 is TGTGCCATCAGTTCATCAGAGGCAACTAATGAAAAACTGTTTTTT. This gives the protein CAISSSEATNEKLFF.

The genes are TRBV7-9 and TRBJ1-3; 10 nucleotides agree with TRBD1. This CDR3 is built from 15 residues. V lost 7 bases, J lost 4 bases, and 7 bases stayed unmatched. From germline, CDR1 is SEHNR and CDR2 FQNEAQ (reference sequence). CDR3 sequence reads: CASTRTGGMGNTIYF. The CDR3 DNA sequence: TGTGCCAGCACGCGGACAGGGGGTATGGGAAACACCATATATTTT.

V gene TRBV4-1 combines with J gene TRBJ2-5; TRBD1 is a possible D gene (5 bases). Germline values: CDR1 MGHRA, CDR2 YSYEKL. The CDR3 loop spans 13 amino acids. V lost 5 bases and J lost 5, with 12 bases in between. The CDR3: CASSSQGTETQYF. The CDR3 nucleotides are TGCGCCAGCAGCTCTCAGGGTACGGAGACCCAGTACTTC.

The rearrangement uses TRBV29-1 and TRBJ1-1; D remains ambiguous. Germline CDR1 SQVTM, CDR2 ANQGSEA. This CDR3 has 11 amino acids. Trimming left V 6 bases short and J 10 bases short, with 15 bases between. CDR3 DNA: TGCAGCGTCCTACGTGCCAGGCGAGCTTTCTTT. It encodes CSVLRARRAFF.

This clone was seen only once. CDR3 bases: TGTGCCAGCACCTCGGGGGGGGAGGGCTCCTACGAGCAGTACTTC. The encoded protein is CASTSGGEGSYEQYF. The chain links TRBV6-5 to TRBJ2-7; 8 nucleotides align to TRBD2. The germline CDR1 and CDR2 sequences are MNHEY and SVGAGI. This CDR3 is built from 15 residues. V gave up 7 bases and J gave up 0 bases; unmatched junction bases: 8.

J is TRBJ1-2 and V is TRBV9, with TRBD1 matching 8 bases. From germline, CDR1 is SGDLS and CDR2 YYNGEE. V was clipped by 6 bases and J by 4 bases; unmatched bases: 14. CDR3 size: 16 residues. This CDR3 is CASTKMTGVESYGYTF. The CDR3, as DNA: TGTGCCAGCACCAAAATGACAGGGGTGGAGAGCTATGGCTACACCTTC.

The chain combines TRBV6-2 or TRBV6-3 with TRBJ1-6; no firm D call. Per germline, CDR1 MNHEY and CDR2 SVGEGT. The CDR3 is made up of 16 amino acids. Trimming stripped 5 bases from V and 2 bases from J, with 13 bases between. The chain's CDR3 is CASSLATATYNSPLHF. For the CDR3, the DNA is TGTGCCAGCAGTCTAGCGACGGCTACCTATAATTCACCCCTCCACTTT.

The chain recombines TRBV14 with TRBJ2-1, with D maybe TRBD1 (6 bases). Deletions cut 5 bases from V and 9 bases from J, with 17 bases between. This CDR3 is 14 amino acids long. Germline-derived CDR1 and CDR2 are SGHDN and FVKESK. For the CDR3, the DNA is TGTGCCAGCAGCGCCTTCGGTGGGGGCCGTGAGCAGTTCTTC. Protein: CASSAFGGGREQFF.

The chain recombines TRBV19 with TRBJ1-2, with D possibly TRBD1 on 6 matching bases. The V and J ends lost 7 bases and 3 bases respectively, with 12 bases between them. This CDR3 comprises 13 residues. The germline gives CDR1 LNHDA, CDR2 SQIVND (reference sequence). CDR3 loop: CASIARGDYGYTF. The DNA for the CDR3 is TGTGCCAGTATAGCCAGGGGAGACTATGGCTACACCTTC.

V gene TRBV5-1 combines with J gene TRBJ1-1; no definite D call. From germline, CDR1 is SGHRS and CDR2 YFSETQ. Between the trimmed V and J ends, which lost 2 bases and 2 bases, there was a span of 7 bases. CDR3 length equals 13 residues. The CDR3: CASSFSRNTEAFF. In DNA, the CDR3 is TGCGCCAGCAGCTTTAGCCGAAACACTGAAGCTTTCTTT.